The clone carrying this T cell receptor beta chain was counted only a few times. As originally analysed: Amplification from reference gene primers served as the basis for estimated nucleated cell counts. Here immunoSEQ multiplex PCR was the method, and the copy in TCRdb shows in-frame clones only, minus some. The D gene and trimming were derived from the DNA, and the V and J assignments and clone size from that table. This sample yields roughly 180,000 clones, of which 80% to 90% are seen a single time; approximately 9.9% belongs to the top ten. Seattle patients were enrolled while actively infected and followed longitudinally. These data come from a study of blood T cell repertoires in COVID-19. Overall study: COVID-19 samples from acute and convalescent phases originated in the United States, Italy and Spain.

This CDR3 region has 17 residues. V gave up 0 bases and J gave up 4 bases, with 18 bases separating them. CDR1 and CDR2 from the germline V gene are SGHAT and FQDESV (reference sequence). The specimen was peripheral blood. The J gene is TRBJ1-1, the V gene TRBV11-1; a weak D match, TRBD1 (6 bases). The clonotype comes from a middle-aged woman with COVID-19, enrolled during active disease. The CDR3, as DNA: TGTGCCAGCAGCTTAGCGGGCTGGGGGCAGGGACGCACTGAAGCTTTCTTT. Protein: CASSLAGWGQGRTEAFF.